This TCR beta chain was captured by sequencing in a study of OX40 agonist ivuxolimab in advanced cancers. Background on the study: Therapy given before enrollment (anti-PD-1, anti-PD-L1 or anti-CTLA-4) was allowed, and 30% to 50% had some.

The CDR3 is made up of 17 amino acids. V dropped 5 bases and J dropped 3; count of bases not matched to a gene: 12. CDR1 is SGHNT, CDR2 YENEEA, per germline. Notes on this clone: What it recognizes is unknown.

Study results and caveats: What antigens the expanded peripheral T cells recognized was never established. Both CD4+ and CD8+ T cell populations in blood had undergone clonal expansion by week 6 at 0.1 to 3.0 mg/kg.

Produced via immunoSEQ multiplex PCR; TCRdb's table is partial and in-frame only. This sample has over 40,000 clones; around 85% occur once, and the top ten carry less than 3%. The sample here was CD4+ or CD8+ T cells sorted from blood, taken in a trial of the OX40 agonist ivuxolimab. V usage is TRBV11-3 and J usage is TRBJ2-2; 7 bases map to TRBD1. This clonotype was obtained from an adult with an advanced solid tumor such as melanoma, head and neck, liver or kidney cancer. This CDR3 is CASSPPHRGDYTGELFF. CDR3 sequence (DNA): TGTGCCAGCAGCCCCCCACACAGGGGAGACTACACCGGGGAGCTGTTTTTT.